These 28 T cell receptor beta chains originate from one sample sequenced in a study of shared clonotypes between healthy human individuals. Positively selected for CCR7, the CD45RO-negative cells used as naive CD8 cells excluded terminally differentiated effector memory CD45RA+ cells. Measured with immunoSEQ multiplex PCR; TCRdb has only the in-frame clones, and not every one. The sample consists of roughly 550,000 clones, about 95% of them appearing once. Material for sequencing was naive CD8+ T cells sorted from blood. Every receptor here comes from a woman aged 25 to 39 in good health.

J is TRBJ1-5 and V is TRBV15; 7 nucleotides line up with TRBD1. Germline CDR1 LNHNV, CDR2 YYDKDF (reference sequence). CDR3 length equals 17 residues. J gave up 0 bases and V 3 bases, and 8 bases lay outside the gene matches. The CDR3 reads CATSSQTGLYSNQPQHF. CDR3 DNA sequence: TGTGCCACCAGCAGTCAGACAGGGTTGTATAGCAATCAGCCCCAGCATTTT.

The V call is TRBV21-1, the J call TRBJ1-5; the table's D call, TRBD1, was not checked against the DNA. TRBV21-1 represents a pseudogene. The CDR3 is made up of 14 amino acids. CDR3 DNA sequence: TGTGCCAGCAGCAGATACAGGGGCAATCAGCCCCAGCATTTT. It codes for CASSRYRGNQPQHF.

This CDR3 reads CASSLSQGDYNSPLHF. CDR3 coding DNA: TGTGCCAGCAGTTTAAGCCAGGGGGACTATAATTCACCCCTCCACTTT. The chain is built from TRBV27 and TRBJ1-6, with 7 bases fitting TRBD1. V trimming: 2 bases; J trimming: 3 bases; junction bases outside the gene matches: 4. Germline V gives CDR1 MNHEY, CDR2 SMNVEV (reference sequence). There are 16 residues in the CDR3.

The chain carries TRBV28 and TRBJ1-3; tentative D call: TRBD1 (5 bases). Germline V gene data show CDR1 as MDHEN and CDR2 as SYDVKM. The CDR3 extends over 14 amino acids. The V and J ends lost 6 bases and 2 bases respectively, with 11 bases between them. For the CDR3, the DNA is TGTGCCAGCAGGGGGGGAATTACTGGAAACACCATATATTTT. Translating it yields CASRGGITGNTIYF.

The chain has TRBV25-1 and TRBJ2-1, with unresolved D. Germline V lookup: CDR1 MGHDK, CDR2 SYGVNS. Trimming stripped 2 bases from V and 7 bases from J, with 12 bases between. The CDR3 consists of 14 residues. The CDR3 loop is CASSENILVNEQFF. CDR3 in DNA: TGTGCCAGCAGTGAAAATATACTGGTAAATGAGCAGTTCTTC.

The genes are TRBV19 and TRBJ2-2; no clear D gene. CDR1 is LNHDA and CDR2 is SQIVND in the germline V gene (reference sequence). The CDR3 has 12 residues. V lost 3 bases, J lost 6 bases, and 5 bases lay in between. CDR3 DNA: TGTGCCAGTAGTATTAGACCCGGGGAGCTGTTTTTT. Its protein is CASSIRPGELFF.

The rearrangement joins TRBV5-1 to TRBJ2-2; D unresolved. Trimming pared 0 bases from V and 1 base from J, leaving 4 bases between. This CDR3 has 14 amino acids. Germline CDR1 SGHRS, CDR2 YFSETQ. CDR3 sequence reads: CASSLDRNTGELFF. The CDR3 coding sequence is TGCGCCAGCAGCTTGGACAGGAACACCGGGGAGCTGTTTTTT.

The chain uses TRBV5-6 and TRBJ2-1; possible D gene TRBD2, 6 bases. V was pared by 0 bases and J by 6 bases, with 10 bases between. There are 14 residues in the CDR3. Germline assignment: CDR1 SGHDT and CDR2 YYEEEE. As DNA, the CDR3 is TGTGCCAGCAGCTTGGGTAGGGGAGGCAATGAGCAGTTCTTC. The encoded protein is CASSLGRGGNEQFF.

The J gene is TRBJ1-6, the V gene TRBV6-5; perhaps TRBD1 as D (6 bases). Germline V lookup: CDR1 MNHEY, CDR2 SVGAGI. The V gene lost 7 bases and the J gene lost 6 bases, with 13 bases spanning the gap. The CDR3 has 14 amino acids. CDR3 sequence reads: CASTQSGVNSPLHF. CDR3 in DNA: TGTGCCAGCACCCAATCAGGGGTTAATTCACCCCTCCACTTT.

The chain uses TRBV12-5 and TRBJ1-1, with TRBD1 as a possible D gene (5 bases). Germline lookup yields CDR1 LGHNT and CDR2 FRNRAP. The germline V and J ends were trimmed by 5 bases and 9 bases, with 13 bases remaining between them. The CDR3 spans 12 residues. This CDR3 is CASGTDGTKAFF. The CDR3 coding sequence is TGTGCTAGTGGTACGGACGGGACTAAAGCTTTCTTT. Filled out from reference TRBV12-5 and TRBJ1-1, the complete variable domain reads DARVTQTPRHKVTEMGQEVTMRCQPILGHNTVFWYRQTMMQGLELLAYFRNRAPLDDSGMPKDRFSAEMPDATLATLKIQPSEPRDSAVYFCASGTDGTKAFFGQGTRLTVV.

The chain carries TRBV15 and TRBJ2-7, with a tentative D call TRBD1 (6 bases). V lost 5 bases, J lost 5 bases, and 13 bases lay in between. The germline gives CDR1 LNHNV, CDR2 YYDKDF (reference sequence). The CDR3 sequence is 13 residues long. CDR3 coding DNA: TGTGCCACCAGCCCCGACAGGAACCACGAGCAGTACTTC. It specifies CATSPDRNHEQYF. Full variable domain (missing parts from reference TRBV15 and TRBJ2-7): DAMVIQNPRYQVTQFGKPVTLSCSQTLNHNVMYWYQQKSSQAPKLLFHYYDKDFNNEADTPDNFQSRRPNTSFCFLDIRSPGLGDTAMYLCATSPDRNHEQYFGPGTRLTVT.

The chain employs TRBV4-2 and TRBJ2-4; 11 nucleotides agree with TRBD2. The junction had 16 bases not matched to a gene; V was cut back by 0 bases and J by 3 bases. Germline values: CDR1 LGHNA, CDR2 YNFKEQ. This CDR3 spans 21 amino acids. The CDR3 protein is CASSQDWVLAGETPDKNIQYF. The CDR3 DNA sequence: TGTGCCAGCAGCCAAGATTGGGTACTAGCGGGAGAAACCCCGGACAAAAACATTCAGTACTTC.

This chain uses TRBV5-6 with TRBJ2-5, with 9 bases lining up with TRBD2. V lost 1 base to trimming and J lost 5 bases; unmatched junction nucleotides: 9. Per germline, CDR1 SGHDT and CDR2 YYEEEE. The CDR3 consists of 16 residues. This chain's CDR3 is CASSLLLAGVGETQYF. The CDR3 DNA reads as TGTGCCAGCAGCTTGTTGTTAGCGGGAGTTGGCGAGACCCAGTACTTC.

This chain uses TRBV5-4 with TRBJ2-7, with unresolved D. V lost 0 bases and J 10 bases, leaving 17 bases between the germline ends. The CDR3 consists of 14 residues. Germline-derived CDR1 and CDR2 are SGHNT and YYREEE (reference sequence). For the CDR3, the DNA is TGTGCCAGCAGCTTGGGCAGTTCTGTACCCGACCAGTACTTC. It encodes CASSLGSSVPDQYF.

The chain couples TRBV7-9 to TRBJ1-2, with D unclear. CDR1 SEHNR and CDR2 FQNEAQ come from the germline V gene (reference sequence). The germline V and J ends were trimmed by 5 bases and 0 bases, with 4 bases remaining between them. This CDR3 comprises 12 residues. The CDR3 DNA follows: TGTGCCAGCAGCCCTCCTAACTATGGCTACACCTTC. Translation gives CASSPPNYGYTF.

This chain uses TRBV2 with TRBJ1-1; TRBD1 matches at 8 bases. Germline loops: CDR1 SNHLY, CDR2 FYNNEI. Trimming took 1 base from V and 5 from J; bases not matched to a gene: 3. The length of the CDR3 is 14 residues. The CDR3 DNA sequence: TGTGCCAGCAGTGAAGTGACAGGGGATACTGAAGCTTTCTTT. This sequence encodes CASSEVTGDTEAFF.

This clone has a single count. The rearrangement links TRBV9 to TRBJ2-6; no clear D. Trimming took 4 bases from V and 4 from J, leaving 9 bases between them. Germline V gene lookup returns CDR1 SGDLS and CDR2 YYNGEE. CDR3 length: 14 amino acids. CDR3 bases: TGTGCCAGCAGCTACTCTTCCGGGGCCAACGTCCTGACTTTC. Its translation: CASSYSSGANVLTF.

The rearrangement links TRBV2 to TRBJ1-1, with a possible D match to TRBD1 (5 bases). This CDR3 contains 14 residues. Trimming removed 7 bases at V and 1 base at J, with 13 bases between. Germline lookup yields CDR1 SNHLY and CDR2 FYNNEI. In nucleotides, the CDR3 is TGTGCCAGCACCCCGCGGGGGAAGAACACTGAAGCTTTCTTT. Protein product: CASTPRGKNTEAFF.

The chain carries TRBV5-5 and TRBJ2-2, with D possibly being TRBD1 or TRBD2 (6 bases each). Germline CDR1 is SGHKS and CDR2 is YYEKEE (reference sequence). This CDR3 has 15 amino acids. The V end lost 0 bases, the J end lost 7 bases, and 13 bases lay between the germline ends. This chain's CDR3 is CASSLAGGSGGELFF. DNA of the CDR3: TGTGCCAGCAGCTTGGCCGGGGGCAGTGGCGGGGAGCTGTTTTTT.

The genes are TRBV7-2 and TRBJ2-7; 10 nucleotides align to TRBD2. The germline V gene has CDR1 SGHTA and CDR2 FQGNSA. This CDR3 spans 17 amino acids. The ends lost 0 bases at V and 7 bases at J; junction bases unmatched: 12. CDR3 protein: CASSLAAGLAGVDEQYF. The DNA of the CDR3 is TGTGCCAGCAGCTTAGCGGCTGGGCTAGCGGGAGTGGATGAGCAGTACTTC. Drawing the rest from reference TRBV7-2 and TRBJ2-7, the complete variable domain is GAGVSQSPSNKVTEKGKDVELRCDPISGHTALYWYRQSLGQGLEFLIYFQGNSAPDKSGLPSDRFSAERTGGSVSTLTIQRTQQEDSAVYLCASSLAAGLAGVDEQYFGPGTRLTVT.

The rearrangement joins TRBV27 to TRBJ1-1; a possible D gene is TRBD1 (5 bases). Trimming took 8 bases from V and 1 from J, leaving 8 bases between them. Germline CDR1 MNHEY, CDR2 SMNVEV (reference sequence). There are 12 residues in the CDR3. The CDR3 DNA is TGTGCCAGCGTAGGGGCGAACACTGAAGCTTTCTTT. Protein: CASVGANTEAFF.

The V and J genes are TRBV9 and TRBJ2-7; no firm D call. The CDR3 has 13 residues. Germline loops: CDR1 SGDLS, CDR2 YYNGEE. V was clipped by 4 bases and J by 4 bases, with 12 bases between them. This CDR3 reads CASSSDHTYEQYF. CDR3 nucleotides: TGTGCCAGCAGCTCGGACCATACTTACGAGCAGTACTTC. Full variable domain (missing parts from reference TRBV9 and TRBJ2-7): DSGVTQTPKHLITATGQRVTLRCSPRSGDLSVYWYQQSLDQGLQFLIQYYNGEERAKGNILERFSAQQFPDLHSELNLSSLELGDSALYFCASSSDHTYEQYFGPGTRLTVT.

The chain joins TRBV28 to TRBJ2-7, with unresolved D. CDR3 size: 12 residues. CDR1 MDHEN and CDR2 SYDVKM come from the germline V gene. Trimming took 3 bases from V and 6 from J, leaving 9 bases between them. The CDR3: CASSFNFLEQYF. CDR3 nucleotides: TGTGCCAGCAGTTTTAATTTTCTCGAGCAGTACTTC. Full variable domain (remainder filled in from reference TRBV28 and TRBJ2-7): DVKVTQSSRYLVKRTGEKVFLECVQDMDHENMFWYRQDPGLGLRLIYFSYDVKMKEKGDIPEGYSVSREKKERFSLILESASTNQTSMYLCASSFNFLEQYFGPGTRLTVT.

This clone was detected only a few times. V gene TRBV29-1 combines with J gene TRBJ1-1; D gene uncertain. Germline V gene sequence: CDR1 SQVTM, CDR2 ANQGSEA. There are 14 residues in the CDR3. Trimming shortened V by 2 bases and J by 0 bases, and 10 bases separated the two germline ends. The CDR3 loop is CSVESRRVNTEAFF. The CDR3 DNA is TGCAGCGTTGAATCTCGTAGAGTGAACACTGAAGCTTTCTTT. The entire variable domain, with the rest obtained from reference TRBV29-1 and TRBJ1-1, is as follows: SAVISQKPSRDICQRGTSLTIQCQVDSQVTMMFWYRQQPGQSLTLIATANQGSEATYESGFVIDKFPISRPNLTFSTLTVSNMSPEDSSIYLCSVESRRVNTEAFFGQGTRLTVV.

The chain joins TRBV6-6 to TRBJ2-2; TRBD2 matches 10 bases. The V gene's germline CDR1 is MNHNY and CDR2 SVGAGI (reference sequence). J lost 3 bases, V lost 4 bases, and 5 bases had no gene match. This CDR3 region has 16 residues. The CDR3 DNA sequence: TGTGCCAGCAGTTCCCAGCTAGCGGGAGACACCGGGGAGCTGTTTTTT. This sequence encodes CASSSQLAGDTGELFF.

In DNA, the CDR3 is TGTGCCAGCAGCCCCCCGGGAGCTAGTAATGAGCAGTTCTTC. This gives the protein CASSPPGASNEQFF. This chain links TRBV7-3 with TRBJ2-1; TRBD2 is a possible D gene (6 bases). The length of the CDR3 is 14 residues. Germline V gene sequence: CDR1 SGHTA, CDR2 FQGTGA. Deletions cut 5 bases from V and 7 bases from J, with 15 bases between. Full variable domain (outside the CDR3, taken from reference TRBV7-3 and TRBJ2-1): GAGVSQTPSNKVTEKGKYVELRCDPISGHTALYWYRQSLGQGPEFLIYFQGTGAADDSGLPNDRFFAVRPEGSVSTLKIQRTERGDSAVYLCASSPPGASNEQFFGPGTRLTVL.

The genes are TRBV27 and TRBJ1-1; weak D call: TRBD1 (6 bases). Per the germline V gene, CDR1 is MNHEY and CDR2 is SMNVEV (reference sequence). CDR3 size: 16 residues. V lost 7 bases and J lost 5, with 23 bases in between. The CDR3 DNA is TGTGCCAGCAAGGCTATCAGGGCAGGGGCAGGTACTGAAGCTTTCTTT. Translating gives CASKAIRAGAGTEAFF.

The chain uses TRBV27 and TRBJ1-2, with a tentative D call TRBD1 (5 bases). Germline assignment: CDR1 MNHEY and CDR2 SMNVEV (reference sequence). The CDR3 length is 14 residues. V lost 6 bases to trimming and J lost 8 bases, with 19 bases between them. The CDR3 DNA sequence: TGTGCCAGCAGGTTGACAGCCTCACCAGGAGGCTACACCTTC. As protein: CASRLTASPGGYTF.